Below are 6 T cell receptor beta chains sequenced from a single sample in a study of OX40 agonist ivuxolimab in advanced cancers. Repertoires were generated with immunoSEQ multiplex PCR, while TCRdb's copy carries only in-frame clones and drops some. The profile shows fewer than 95,000 clones, 84% of them singletons. The sample here was CD4+ or CD8+ T cells sorted from blood, taken in a trial of the OX40 agonist ivuxolimab. These receptors all come from an adult with an advanced solid tumor such as melanoma, head and neck, liver or kidney cancer.

This chain joins TRBV28 and TRBJ2-7; 8 nucleotides align to TRBD1. Per germline, CDR1 MDHEN and CDR2 SYDVKM. CDR3 length: 16 amino acids. Germline trimming cut 6 bases from V and 0 bases from J; bases unmatched to any gene: 10. The CDR3 region is CASSYVQGVSSYEQYF. The CDR3 nucleotides read TGTGCCAGCAGCTACGTACAGGGGGTTAGCTCCTACGAGCAGTACTTC.

The chain recombines TRBV27 with TRBJ2-7; D may be TRBD2 (6 bases). The CDR3 length is 15 residues. Per the germline V gene, CDR1 is MNHEY and CDR2 is SMNVEV (reference sequence). Trimming cost V 7 bases and J 1 base, with 17 bases left between them. Here the CDR3 DNA reads TGTGCCAGCACCCCTGGGGCGGGGAATTCCTACGAGCAGTACTTC. Protein: CASTPGAGNSYEQYF.

CDR3 nucleotide sequence: TGTGCCAGCAGCGTAGGGACAGTCGGGAACACTGAAGCTTTCTTT. It is translated as CASSVGTVGNTEAFF. The genes are TRBV9 and TRBJ1-1, with D maybe TRBD1 (6 bases). The CDR3 runs to 15 residues. The V and J ends lost 0 bases and 1 base respectively, with 10 bases between them. CDR1 SGDLS and CDR2 YYNGEE come from the germline V gene.

V usage is TRBV18 and J usage is TRBJ1-5; D call uncertain. Germline V gene lookup returns CDR1 KGHSH and CDR2 LQKENI. Trimming left V 3 bases short and J 7 bases short, with 13 bases between. The length of the CDR3 is 14 residues. This chain's CDR3 is CASSPQKGGQPQHF. As DNA, the CDR3 is TGTGCCAGCTCACCTCAAAAGGGAGGACAGCCCCAGCATTTT.

The chain combines TRBV27 with TRBJ2-7; the D gene is possibly TRBD1 (6 bases). The CDR3 length is 14 residues. V was cut by 1 base and J by 3 bases, with 10 bases left in between. CDR1 is MNHEY, CDR2 SMNVEV, per germline (reference sequence). The CDR3 loop reads CASSLYPGDYEQYV. DNA of the CDR3: TGTGCCAGCAGTTTATACCCAGGGGACTACGAGCAGTACGTC.

This chain connects TRBV5-4 to TRBJ2-5, with no clear D. The CDR3 runs 14 residues. Trimming cost V 4 bases and J 2 bases, with 12 bases left between them. Germline V gene lookup returns CDR1 SGHNT and CDR2 YYREEE (reference sequence). CDR3 in DNA: TGTGCCAGCAGCCTCCCAGGCAGTCAAGAGACCCAGTACTTC. Protein: CASSLPGSQETQYF.